These 29 T cell receptor beta chains were sequenced from one sample in a study of CD8+CD57+ T cells in acquired aplastic anemia. All sequencing subjects had displayed CD8+CD57+ cell expansion on flow cytometry. Genomic DNA served as template for TCR beta VDJ and CDR3 profiling. TCRdb re-called the reads with MiXCR, one entry per CDR3 protein. This sample has approximately 470,000 distinct CDR3 sequences; around 33% occur once, and the top ten carry 0.82%. The sample taken for sequencing was sorted CD4+, CD8+, or CD8+CD57+ T cells (not recorded which) from PBMCs. The receptors were gathered from a human donor with aplastic anemia.

This clonotype was recorded at least ten times. The chain is built from TRBV2 and TRBJ2-3, with 7 bases that match TRBD1. The CDR3 contains 15 residues. The V gene end was trimmed by 6 bases and the J gene end by 5 bases; junction bases not matched to a gene: 11. Germline lookup yields CDR1 SNHLY and CDR2 FYNNEI. For the CDR3, the DNA is TGTGCCAGCAGACATCCCGGGACAGTGGAAGATACGCAGTATTTT. Its protein product is CASRHPGTVEDTQYF.

V gene TRBV4-3 combines with J gene TRBJ1-2; no firm D call. Germline CDR1 LGHNA, CDR2 YSLEER. This CDR3 region has 15 residues. V was shortened by 0 bases and J by 7 bases, with 15 bases between the two germline ends. In nucleotides, the CDR3 is TGCGCCAGCAGCCAAGATCTGCCGGATCTTCGTGGCTACACCTTC. Translation: CASSQDLPDLRGYTF.

The CDR3 coding sequence is TGTGCCAGCAGCTTGGGTCTAGCGGTGGACACCGGGGAGCTGTTTTTT. This translates into CASSLGLAVDTGELFF. The chain couples TRBV5-6 to TRBJ2-2, with 7 nucleotides matching TRBD2. The CDR3 consists of 16 residues. Germline V gives CDR1 SGHDT, CDR2 YYEEEE. J gave up 3 bases and V 0 bases, and 5 bases lay outside the gene matches.

The chain employs TRBV19 and TRBJ1-5; 9 nucleotides align to TRBD1. The CDR3 has 15 amino acids. Losses at the gene ends were 5 bases for V and 4 bases for J; bases not matched to a gene: 6. Per the germline V gene, CDR1 is LNHDA and CDR2 is SQIVND (reference sequence). The CDR3 loop is CASSVLQGANQPQHF. The CDR3 nucleotides are TGTGCCAGTAGTGTTCTACAGGGGGCGAATCAGCCCCAGCATTTT.

In its sample, this clonotype was seen many times. This chain uses TRBV7-8 with TRBJ2-7; D tentatively reads TRBD1 or TRBD2 (5 bases each). V dropped 2 bases and J dropped 3 bases, with 17 bases sitting between them. The CDR3 is 16 residues long. Germline V gene lookup returns CDR1 SGHVS and CDR2 FQNEAQ. The CDR3 here is CASSLMGRARGYEQYF. DNA of the CDR3: TGTGCCAGCAGCTTAATGGGGCGCGCTCGGGGCTACGAGCAGTACTTC.

The gene calls are TRBV7-6 and TRBJ1-4; no reliable D call. Germline CDR1 is SGHVS and CDR2 is FNYEAQ. The CDR3 covers 14 residues. The ends were cut back, 1 base at V and 5 bases at J, with 8 bases in the middle. The CDR3, as DNA: TGTGCCAGCAGCTTAGACGGGCAAAATGAAAAACTGTTTTTT. Protein: CASSLDGQNEKLFF.

This clonotype was observed at least ten times. The chain recombines TRBV11-1 with TRBJ1-3; possible D gene TRBD1, 5 bases. The V end lost 5 bases, the J end lost 2 bases, and 22 bases lay between the germline ends. The germline V gene has CDR1 SGHAT and CDR2 FQDESV (reference sequence). The CDR3 extends over 18 amino acids. The CDR3 reads CASSTPGRDRGAGNTIYF. The CDR3 region has the DNA TGTGCCAGCAGCACGCCAGGGCGGGACCGAGGCGCTGGAAACACCATATATTTT.

CDR3 sequence: CASSYQTSGGRDEQYF. CDR3 nucleotide sequence: TGTGCCAGCAGCTACCAGACTAGCGGGGGCCGGGACGAGCAGTACTTC. The chain employs TRBV11-2 and TRBJ2-7; 12 nucleotides line up with TRBD2. V shed 4 bases and J 5 bases; nucleotides not matched to a gene: 9. The CDR3 spans 16 residues. Germline lookup yields CDR1 SGHAT and CDR2 FQNNGV.

This rearrangement joins TRBV20-1 to TRBJ2-7; D remains ambiguous. Germline values: CDR1 DFQATT, CDR2 SNEGSKA (reference sequence). The V and J ends lost 3 bases and 6 bases respectively, with 9 bases between them. There are 11 residues in the CDR3. CDR3 in amino acids: CSASSGFEQYF. The DNA of the CDR3 is TGCAGTGCTAGTTCCGGGTTCGAGCAGTACTTC.

This chain joins TRBV15 and TRBJ1-5; 8 bases agree with TRBD1. The CDR3 loop spans 15 amino acids. Germline loops: CDR1 LNHNV, CDR2 YYDKDF (reference sequence). The V gene end was trimmed by 6 bases and the J gene end by 5 bases; junction bases not matched to a gene: 9. DNA of the CDR3: TGTGCCACCAGTCTGGACAGGGACGTCGATCAGCCCCAGCATTTT. Its protein is CATSLDRDVDQPQHF.

The rearrangement joins TRBV5-1 to TRBJ2-2; D is undetermined. The CDR3 covers 15 residues. Germline CDR1 is SGHRS and CDR2 is YFSETQ. The V gene lost 4 bases and the J gene lost 2 bases, with 12 bases spanning the gap. The CDR3 region is CASSPRPTNTGELFF. The CDR3, as DNA: TGCGCCAGCAGCCCGAGGCCTACAAACACCGGGGAGCTGTTTTTT.

In its sample, this clonotype was seen many times. The V and J genes are TRBV5-5 and TRBJ1-2, with TRBD1 matching 9 bases. This CDR3 has 14 residues. CDR1 is SGHKS, CDR2 YYEKEE, per germline (reference sequence). V lost 1 base and J lost 8; bases outside the gene matches: 6. For the CDR3, the DNA is TGTGCCAGCAGCTTGCCGGGGACAGGGAAGGGCTACACCTTC. Protein product: CASSLPGTGKGYTF.

This chain uses TRBV19 with TRBJ2-3; D is unresolved. Trimming pared 2 bases from V and 6 bases from J, leaving 12 bases between. CDR1 and CDR2 from the germline V gene are LNHDA and SQIVND (reference sequence). The CDR3 totals 14 residues. The CDR3, as DNA: TGTGCCAGTAGTATAATAGGGAACTCGGATACGCAGTATTTT. Translation: CASSIIGNSDTQYF.

This clonotype showed up many times. The chain links TRBV29-1 to TRBJ1-2, with D perhaps TRBD1 (5 bases). CDR1 SQVTM and CDR2 ANQGSEA come from the germline V gene. The CDR3 totals 14 residues. Deletions cut 3 bases from V and 4 bases from J, with 15 bases between. The CDR3: CSVDLAGTVYGYTF. For the CDR3, the DNA is TGCAGCGTTGATCTGGCCGGGACCGTCTATGGCTACACCTTC. The full variable domain, in which reference TRBV29-1 and TRBJ1-2 provide the parts outside the CDR3, is SAVISQKPSRDICQRGTSLTIQCQVDSQVTMMFWYRQQPGQSLTLIATANQGSEATYESGFVIDKFPISRPNLTFSTLTVSNMSPEDSSIYLCSVDLAGTVYGYTFGSGTRLTVV.

Only one count was recorded for this clonotype. This sequence may be a read error, since a much larger clone differs from it by one base. This CDR3 is CASSAGSGANVLAF. The CDR3 DNA reads as TGTGCCAGCAGCGCAGGCTCTGGGGCCAACGTCCTGGCTTTC. The V and J genes are TRBV9 and TRBJ2-6; tentative D call: TRBD1 (5 bases). Germline V gene data show CDR1 as SGDLS and CDR2 as YYNGEE. The length of the CDR3 is 14 residues.

V usage is TRBV5-6 and J usage is TRBJ2-3; 11 bases map to TRBD2. From germline, CDR1 is SGHDT and CDR2 YYEEEE. V lost 5 bases and J lost 6; bases outside the gene matches: 14. The CDR3 runs 17 residues. CDR3 protein: CASRMIRTSGLSDTQYF. CDR3 DNA sequence: TGTGCCAGCAGAATGATCCGGACTAGCGGGCTGTCGGATACGCAGTATTTT. Variable domain in full (rest from reference TRBV5-6 and TRBJ2-3): DAGVTQSPTHLIKTRGQQVTLRCSPKSGHDTVSWYQQALGQGPQFIFQYYEEEERQRGNFPDRFSGHQFPNYSSELNVNALLLGDSALYLCASRMIRTSGLSDTQYFGPGTRLTVL.

Details on this clonotype: One base away lies a much larger clone, so this may be a sequencing read error. The genes are TRBV9 and TRBJ1-2; the D gene is possibly TRBD1 (6 bases). Germline values: CDR1 SGDLS, CDR2 YYNGEE. CDR3 length: 15 residues. Deletions cut 3 bases from V and 6 bases from J, with 18 bases between. CDR3 amino acids: CASSEGRRWDNGYTF. CDR3 coding DNA: TGTGCCAGCAGCGAAGGACGAAGGTGGGACAATGGCTACACCTTC.

The chain recombines TRBV5-8 with TRBJ1-2; D is ambiguous. Germline V gene lookup returns CDR1 SGHTS and CDR2 YDEGEE. The CDR3 is 15 residues long. V dropped 0 bases and J dropped 3 bases, with 12 bases sitting between them. CDR3 region: CASSLGQLRDYGYTF. CDR3 DNA sequence: TGTGCCAGCAGCTTGGGGCAACTAAGAGACTATGGCTACACCTTC.

V and J are TRBV7-3 and TRBJ1-2, with 11 bases that match TRBD1. The germline V gene has CDR1 SGHTA and CDR2 FQGTGA. The V and J ends lost 8 bases and 8 bases, in that order; junction bases with no gene match: 13. The CDR3 is 15 residues long. The CDR3 protein is CASSPGGQGAGGYTF. The DNA for the CDR3 is TGTGCCAGCTCACCTGGTGGACAGGGGGCGGGAGGCTACACCTTC.

J is TRBJ2-6 and V is TRBV19, with no clear D. Trimming took off 1 base at V and 2 bases at J, with 6 bases between the two ends. The CDR3 is made up of 15 amino acids. The germline gives CDR1 LNHDA, CDR2 SQIVND (reference sequence). The CDR3 DNA follows: TGTGCCAGTAGTATAGGAGAGACTGGGGCCAACGTCCTGACTTTC. Protein sequence: CASSIGETGANVLTF.

This clonotype has a handful of counts. The chain is built from TRBV30 and TRBJ1-3; 8 bases line up with TRBD1. Germline V gives CDR1 GTSNPN, CDR2 SVGIG (reference sequence). This CDR3 is 14 amino acids long. V dropped 2 bases and J dropped 6; count of bases not matched to a gene: 6. CDR3 coding DNA: TGTGCCTGGAGTTCCGGACAGGGTCCAAACACCATATATTTT. This translates into CAWSSGQGPNTIYF.

CDR3 residues: CASSLLGEGGKLFF. The CDR3 nucleotides read TGTGCCAGCAGCTTATTGGGAGAAGGGGGAAAACTGTTTTTT. The rearrangement joins TRBV7-9 to TRBJ1-4; a possible D gene is TRBD1 (6 bases). V shed 2 bases and J shed 10 bases, with 14 bases lying between them. The CDR3 totals 14 residues. Germline-derived CDR1 and CDR2 are SEHNR and FQNEAQ (reference sequence).

There are many counts of this clonotype. The chain couples TRBV2 to TRBJ2-2, with D unresolved. Looked up from germline, CDR1 is SNHLY and CDR2 is FYNNEI. The CDR3 loop spans 15 amino acids. Trimming cost V 0 bases and J 5 bases, with 10 bases left between them. CDR3 sequence (DNA): TGTGCCAGCAGTGAAGCTACGCACAAGACCGGGGAGCTGTTTTTT. It encodes CASSEATHKTGELFF.

This chain links TRBV2 with TRBJ2-1; D may be TRBD1 (6 bases). The V gene lost 7 bases and the J gene lost 3 bases, with 13 bases spanning the gap. Germline-derived CDR1 and CDR2 are SNHLY and FYNNEI. The CDR3 consists of 14 residues. The CDR3 sequence is CASTSQGFYNEQFF. CDR3 nucleotides: TGTGCCAGCACGAGTCAGGGGTTCTACAATGAGCAGTTCTTC.

Comments on this clonotype: A much bigger clone sits one base away, suggesting this may be a read error. V is TRBV19 and J is TRBJ2-3; perhaps TRBD2 as D (6 bases). CDR3 size: 15 residues. Germline CDR1 reads LNHDA; CDR2 reads SQIVND (reference sequence). The V and J ends lost 3 bases and 3 bases respectively, with 13 bases between them. CDR3 residues: CASSMGGSGTDTQYF. The CDR3 region has the DNA TGTGCCAGTAGTATGGGGGGAAGTGGGACAGATACGCAGTATTTT. Together with reference TRBV19 and TRBJ2-3, the CDR3 gives the full variable domain: DGGITQSPKYLFRKEGQNVTLSCEQNLNHDAMYWYRQDPGQGLRLIYYSQIVNDFQKGDIAEGYSVSREKKESFPLTVTSAQKNPTAFYLCASSMGGSGTDTQYFGPGTRLTVL.

This clonotype was counted only a few times. The chain is built from TRBV6-1 and TRBJ1-1; no clear D gene. With 6 bases removed from V and 1 base from J, the gap between germline ends came to 15 bases. The germline gives CDR1 MNHNS, CDR2 SASEGT. CDR3 length: 15 residues. CDR3 residues: CASSAGLFGNTEAFF. CDR3 bases: TGTGCCAGCAGCGCCGGACTGTTCGGGAACACTGAAGCTTTCTTT.

This clonotype appeared many times. The rearrangement uses TRBV2 and TRBJ2-7, with 9 bases matching TRBD1. The V and J ends lost 4 bases and 0 bases, in that order; junction bases with no gene match: 7. The germline V gene encodes CDR1 SNHLY and CDR2 FYNNEI. The CDR3 sequence is 16 residues long. CDR3 DNA: TGTGCCAGCAGTGTGGGCCCGGGACAGGGCTCCTACGAGCAGTACTTC. Protein product: CASSVGPGQGSYEQYF.

This chain connects TRBV6-1 to TRBJ2-7; 15 bases agree with TRBD2. The ends lost 10 bases at V and 2 bases at J; junction bases unmatched: 3. The CDR3 consists of 14 residues. CDR1 and CDR2 from the germline V gene are MNHNS and SASEGT. This chain's CDR3 is CATGLAGGAYEQYF. As DNA, the CDR3 is TGTGCCACGGGACTAGCGGGAGGTGCCTACGAGCAGTACTTC.

This clonotype was found many times. The chain combines TRBV10-1 with TRBJ1-6, with a possible D match to TRBD1 (5 bases). The CDR3 runs to 13 residues. Per the germline V gene, CDR1 is WNHNN and CDR2 is SYGVQD (reference sequence). V was cut by 4 bases and J by 15 bases, with 16 bases left in between. CDR3 region: CASSAVRDADLHF. The DNA for the CDR3 is TGCGCCAGCAGTGCGGTTCGGGACGCAGACCTCCACTTT.